The 27 T cell receptor beta chains below were found in one sample sequenced in a study of blood T cell repertoires in COVID-19. The table came from immunoSEQ multiplex PCR; TCRdb's copy has only in-frame clones and leaves some out. The sample shows about 160,000 clones, roughly 85% of them seen only once. Input material: peripheral blood. The receptor set was obtained from a middle-aged man with acute or convalescent COVID-19.

This clone was seen a single time. J is TRBJ2-1 and V is TRBV14; D possibly corresponds to TRBD1 (6 bases). Per the germline V gene, CDR1 is SGHDN and CDR2 is FVKESK. V shed 0 bases and J shed 16 bases, with 19 bases lying between them. The CDR3 runs 14 residues. The CDR3 region is CASSQEGKRGKKFF. CDR3 in DNA: TGTGCCAGCAGCCAAGAGGGTAAAAGGGGGAAAAAATTCTTC. Full variable domain (remainder filled in from reference TRBV14 and TRBJ2-1): EAGVTQFPSHSVIEKGQTVTLRCDPISGHDNLYWYRRVMGKEIKFLLHFVKESKQDESGMPNNRFLAERTGGTYSTLKVQPAELEDSGVYFCASSQEGKRGKKFFGPGTRLTVL.

The chain combines TRBV4-2 with TRBJ1-1, with D perhaps matching TRBD1 (5 bases). Germline values: CDR1 LGHNA, CDR2 YNFKEQ. The CDR3 loop spans 15 amino acids. Trimming removed 3 bases at V and 1 base at J, with 12 bases between. As DNA, the CDR3 is TGTGCCAGCAGCCATTTGACAGACGGGAACACTGAAGCTTTCTTT. Its protein product is CASSHLTDGNTEAFF.

This chain uses TRBV7-9 with TRBJ1-2, with 8 bases aligning to TRBD1. CDR3 length equals 15 residues. CDR1 and CDR2 from the germline V gene are SEHNR and FQNEAQ (reference sequence). The trim removed 4 bases at V and 2 bases at J, leaving 6 bases unmatched. The CDR3 DNA reads TGTGCCAGCAGCTCAGACAGGGGATCCAACTATGGCTACACCTTC. This translates into CASSSDRGSNYGYTF.

This chain connects TRBV12-3 or TRBV12-4 to TRBJ1-1; possible D gene TRBD1, 6 bases. Between the trimmed V and J ends, which lost 6 bases and 7 bases, there was a span of 12 bases. This CDR3 comprises 12 residues. In DNA, the CDR3 is TGTGCCAGCAGCCCACAGGGCCATGAAGCTTTCTTT. Translated: CASSPQGHEAFF.

The chain joins TRBV3-1 (or the pseudogene TRBV3-2) to TRBJ2-7, with D perhaps matching TRBD2 (6 bases). This CDR3 contains 16 residues. Germline loops: CDR1 LGHDT, CDR2 YNNKEL (reference sequence). The germline V and J ends were trimmed by 4 bases and 3 bases, with 19 bases remaining between them. The chain's CDR3 is CASSRLPGLTNYEQYF. The CDR3, as DNA: TGTGCCAGCAGCCGACTCCCGGGACTGACGAACTACGAGCAGTACTTC.

This clone came up a few times. The rearrangement links TRBV6-5 to TRBJ1-1, with D possibly being TRBD1 (6 bases). CDR3 length: 14 residues. V lost 2 bases, J lost 6 bases, and 13 bases lay in between. The germline gives CDR1 MNHEY, CDR2 SVGAGI. In nucleotides, the CDR3 is TGTGCCAGCAGTTACGCATACGAGGGGGCTGAAGCTTTCTTT. Translating it yields CASSYAYEGAEAFF.

The genes are TRBV24-1 and TRBJ2-3; D is uncertain. The CDR3 is 13 residues long. Germline V lookup: CDR1 KGHDR, CDR2 SFDVKD. The V end was cut by 2 bases, the J end by 6 bases, with 8 bases between. The CDR3 DNA is TGTGCCACCAGTGATTCCGCCGCGGATACGCAGTATTTT. Amino acids: CATSDSAADTQYF.

The chain joins TRBV4-2 to TRBJ1-6; TRBD1 aligns across 9 bases. CDR1 LGHNA and CDR2 YNFKEQ come from the germline V gene. This CDR3 has 14 residues. Unmatched junction bases numbered 6, after V lost 4 bases and J lost 11 bases. The CDR3: CASSPGTGNTPLHF. The DNA for the CDR3 is TGTGCCAGCAGCCCCGGGACAGGGAACACACCCCTCCACTTT.

This clone was counted a few times. The chain is built from TRBV2 and TRBJ1-2, with a weak D call TRBD1 (6 bases). This CDR3 contains 13 residues. V was shortened by 6 bases and J by 4 bases, with 12 bases between the two germline ends. The V gene's germline CDR1 is SNHLY and CDR2 FYNNEI. The CDR3: CASSGTSLYGYTF. In DNA, the CDR3 is TGTGCCAGCAGCGGGACATCCCTCTATGGCTACACCTTC. Using reference TRBV2 and TRBJ1-2 for the parts outside the CDR3, the full variable domain is EPEVTQTPSHQVTQMGQEVILRCVPISNHLYFYWYRQILGQKVEFLVSFYNNEISEKSEIFDDQFSVERPDGSNFTLKIRSTKLEDSAMYFCASSGTSLYGYTFGSGTRLTVV.

This chain connects TRBV2 to TRBJ1-1; D not resolved. The germline CDR1 and CDR2 sequences are SNHLY and FYNNEI. With 1 base removed from V and 7 bases from J, the gap between germline ends came to 10 bases. The CDR3 has 13 residues. The CDR3, as DNA: TGTGCCAGCAGTGAAGGCAGGCCGTTTGAAGCTTTCTTT. Translating gives CASSEGRPFEAFF.

The rearrangement joins TRBV2 to TRBJ1-5, with D perhaps TRBD1 (6 bases). From germline, CDR1 is SNHLY and CDR2 FYNNEI. V was shortened by 4 bases and J by 0 bases, with 10 bases between the two germline ends. The CDR3 sequence is 15 residues long. CDR3 protein: CASSGGQVSNQPQHF. The CDR3 DNA reads TGTGCCAGCAGTGGGGGGCAGGTTAGCAATCAGCCCCAGCATTTT. The full variable domain, rest sourced from reference TRBV2 and TRBJ1-5, is EPEVTQTPSHQVTQMGQEVILRCVPISNHLYFYWYRQILGQKVEFLVSFYNNEISEKSEIFDDQFSVERPDGSNFTLKIRSTKLEDSAMYFCASSGGQVSNQPQHFGDGTRLSIL.

The chain links TRBV10-2 to TRBJ2-3; 10 nucleotides align to TRBD2. This CDR3 spans 15 amino acids. V lost 2 bases, J lost 3 bases, and 2 bases stayed unmatched. Germline CDR1 WSHSY, CDR2 SAAADI. CDR3 sequence: CASSEPSGGTDTQYF. For the CDR3, the DNA is TGCGCCAGCAGTGAGCCTAGCGGGGGTACAGATACGCAGTATTTT.

The genes are TRBV9 and TRBJ2-3, with 8 bases fitting TRBD2. CDR1 is SGDLS, CDR2 YYNGEE, per germline. The CDR3 contains 17 residues. V shed 0 bases, J shed 4 bases, and the junction held 10 bases outside the gene matches. CDR3 amino acids: CASSVGPSGGPADTQYF. CDR3 nucleotide sequence: TGTGCCAGCAGCGTAGGCCCGAGCGGGGGCCCGGCAGATACGCAGTATTTT. Using reference TRBV9 and TRBJ2-3 for the parts outside the CDR3, the full variable domain is DSGVTQTPKHLITATGQRVTLRCSPRSGDLSVYWYQQSLDQGLQFLIQYYNGEERAKGNILERFSAQQFPDLHSELNLSSLELGDSALYFCASSVGPSGGPADTQYFGPGTRLTVL.

V and J are TRBV7-2 and TRBJ2-5, with D unclear. Looked up from germline, CDR1 is SGHTA and CDR2 is FQGNSA. This CDR3 comprises 14 residues. V dropped 4 bases and J dropped 4 bases, with 13 bases sitting between them. CDR3 in amino acids: CASSSRVDIETQYF. As DNA, the CDR3 is TGTGCCAGCAGCTCTCGGGTGGATATAGAGACCCAGTACTTC.

Here the CDR3 DNA reads TGTGCCAGCAGCAGGACAGGGGACGTTCGTGGCTACACCTTC. Translation: CASSRTGDVRGYTF. The J gene is TRBJ1-2, the V gene TRBV6-2 or TRBV6-3; 9 bases match TRBD1. The V gene's germline CDR1 is MNHEY and CDR2 SVGEGT. CDR3 length: 14 residues. The junction had 9 bases not matched to a gene; V was cut back by 6 bases and J by 7 bases.

The V and J genes are TRBV7-6 and TRBJ2-7; D perhaps matches TRBD1 (5 bases). Germline V gene lookup returns CDR1 SGHVS and CDR2 FNYEAQ. This CDR3 comprises 15 residues. Trimming cost V 3 bases and J 6 bases, with 18 bases left between them. The DNA of the CDR3 is TGTGCCAGCAGCTTCCAGGGTGGTACATCGGGCGAGCAGTACTTC. Encoded protein: CASSFQGGTSGEQYF.

This chain joins TRBV2 and TRBJ1-5; 8 nucleotides line up with TRBD1. Germline trimming cut 6 bases from V and 4 bases from J; bases unmatched to any gene: 5. The CDR3 is made up of 14 amino acids. Germline-derived CDR1 and CDR2 are SNHLY and FYNNEI. CDR3 nucleotides: TGTGCCAGCAGGACGACAGGGGATAATCAGCCCCAGCATTTT. Translating it yields CASRTTGDNQPQHF.

The chain carries TRBV18 and TRBJ1-5; 8 positions agree with TRBD1. Germline V CDR1 and CDR2: KGHSH, LQKENI. Germline trimming cut 4 bases from V and 7 bases from J; bases unmatched to any gene: 9. CDR3 size: 15 residues. The CDR3 coding sequence is TGTGCCAGCTCACTAGGACAGGGAGGGAGGCAGCCCCAGCATTTT. Its translation: CASSLGQGGRQPQHF.

J is TRBJ2-3 and V is TRBV29-1; TRBD2 agrees at 10 bases. Unmatched junction bases numbered 3, after V lost 2 bases and J lost 1 base. This CDR3 is built from 15 residues. Germline V gene lookup returns CDR1 SQVTM and CDR2 ANQGSEA. CDR3: CSVERLAGGTDTQYF. For the CDR3, the DNA is TGCAGCGTTGAAAGGCTAGCGGGGGGCACAGATACGCAGTATTTT.

This rearrangement joins TRBV6-2 or TRBV6-3 to TRBJ1-6, with 7 bases lining up with TRBD1. Germline CDR1 is MNHEY and CDR2 is SVGEGT. The CDR3 has 16 residues. Germline trimming cut 5 bases from V and 7 bases from J; bases unmatched to any gene: 11. CDR3 residues: CASSRSWTGANSPLHF. CDR3 DNA: TGTGCCAGCAGTCGGTCTTGGACAGGAGCAAATTCACCCCTCCACTTT.

The chain combines TRBV11-2 with TRBJ1-6; D gene uncertain. Germline V gives CDR1 SGHAT, CDR2 FQNNGV. V dropped 2 bases and J dropped 7 bases, with 12 bases sitting between them. There are 15 residues in the CDR3. The CDR3 DNA is TGTGCCAGCAGCTTAACAACGGGAAAAAATTCACCCCTCCACTTT. As protein: CASSLTTGKNSPLHF.

This chain uses TRBV5-1 with TRBJ2-7, with 7 nucleotides matching TRBD2. Germline lookup yields CDR1 SGHRS and CDR2 YFSETQ. The ends lost 5 bases at V and 0 bases at J; junction bases unmatched: 5. The CDR3 runs to 14 residues. The CDR3 is CASRAGGNSYEQYF. The CDR3 bases are TGCGCCAGCAGGGCCGGGGGGAACTCCTACGAGCAGTACTTC. The full variable domain, with the rest looked up from reference TRBV5-1 and TRBJ2-7, is KAGVTQTPRYLIKTRGQQVTLSCSPISGHRSVSWYQQTPGQGLQFLFEYFSETQRNKGNFPGRFSGRQFSNSRSEMNVSTLELGDSALYLCASRAGGNSYEQYFGPGTRLTVT.

J is TRBJ2-5 and V is TRBV29-1; TRBD1 aligns across 9 bases. The CDR3 is made up of 16 amino acids. Germline loops: CDR1 SQVTM, CDR2 ANQGSEA. Germline trimming cut 6 bases from V and 3 bases from J; bases unmatched to any gene: 14. The CDR3 loop is CSVRTLDWDREETQYF. In DNA, the CDR3 is TGCAGCGTCCGAACCCTAGACTGGGACAGGGAAGAGACCCAGTACTTC.

The chain has TRBV19 and TRBJ2-6; TRBD2 agrees at 13 bases. V dropped 11 bases and J dropped 0; count of bases not matched to a gene: 13. The CDR3 has 19 amino acids. The germline V gene has CDR1 LNHDA and CDR2 SQIVND (reference sequence). CDR3: CASTQGTSGAFSGANVLTF. Here the CDR3 DNA reads TGTGCCTCTACACAAGGGACTAGCGGGGCATTCTCTGGGGCCAACGTCCTGACTTTC.

The chain uses TRBV3-1 (or the pseudogene TRBV3-2) and TRBJ2-3; 8 bases match TRBD2. J was trimmed by 0 bases and V by 4 bases; bases with no gene match: 6. CDR3 length: 16 residues. Germline loops: CDR1 LGHDT, CDR2 YNNKEL (reference sequence). The CDR3 DNA reads as TGTGCCAGCAGCCGAGAGGTAGCGGGGAGCACAGATACGCAGTATTTT. Protein sequence: CASSREVAGSTDTQYF.

The V call is TRBV20-1, the J call TRBJ1-4; no clear D. Germline CDR1 DFQATT, CDR2 SNEGSKA (reference sequence). The V end was cut by 3 bases, the J end by 8 bases, with 16 bases between. This CDR3 spans 14 amino acids. The CDR3 loop reads CSASWEREREKLFF. CDR3 nucleotides: TGCAGTGCTAGTTGGGAGAGGGAAAGAGAAAAACTGTTTTTT.

The chain combines TRBV5-1 with TRBJ1-5; D ambiguous. V gave up 0 bases and J gave up 3 bases, with 10 bases separating them. Germline-derived CDR1 and CDR2 are SGHRS and YFSETQ. There are 15 residues in the CDR3. Written as DNA, the CDR3 is TGCGCCAGCAGCTTGGGTACAACAGACAATCAGCCCCAGCATTTT. Protein sequence: CASSLGTTDNQPQHF.